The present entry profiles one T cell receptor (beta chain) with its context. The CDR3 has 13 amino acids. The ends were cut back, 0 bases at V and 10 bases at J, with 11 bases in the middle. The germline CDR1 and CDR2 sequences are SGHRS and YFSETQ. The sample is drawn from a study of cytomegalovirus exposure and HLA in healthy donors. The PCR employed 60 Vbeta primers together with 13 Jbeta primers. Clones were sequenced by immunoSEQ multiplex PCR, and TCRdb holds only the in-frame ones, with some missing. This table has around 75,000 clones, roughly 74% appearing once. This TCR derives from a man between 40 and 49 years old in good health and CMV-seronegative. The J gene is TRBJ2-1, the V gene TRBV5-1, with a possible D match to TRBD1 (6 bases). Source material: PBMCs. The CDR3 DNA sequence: TGCGCCAGCAGCTTGGTGGGGGCGAACGAGCAGTTCTTC. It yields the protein CASSLVGANEQFF.